Listed here is a single TCR beta chain. Its antigen remains unidentified. The V gene's germline CDR1 is MDHEN and CDR2 SYDVKM. Deletions cut 11 bases from V and 6 bases from J, with 10 bases between. This CDR3 has 11 residues. In each sample, about 100,000 TCR templates were assayed. Data came from immunoSEQ multiplex PCR; TCRdb stores just in-frame clones and leaves some out. The sample records tens of thousands of clones, 95% to 97% being singletons. The data originate from a study of siplizumab effects on memory and regulatory T cells. Among three donor pairs, the unstimulated naive, memory, effector memory and TEMRA subsets underwent sequencing. The study's findings and limits: Naive or memory phenotype was unassignable for roughly 75-95% of proliferating CD4+ or CD8+ clones. Naive T cells appeared more varied than memory cells and looked like key alloresponse contributors.

Sequencing was done on a sample of naive CD4+ T cells sorted from blood. The chain links TRBV28 to TRBJ2-2; D is possibly TRBD1 (5 bases). This clonotype was obtained from a human donor in good health. The CDR3 nucleotides are TGTGCCTCTATAGGGGCCGGGGAGCTGTTTTTT. It yields the protein CASIGAGELFF.